Each of the 3 T cell receptor beta chains below was sequenced from the same sample in a study of control samples from healthy donors and cancer patients (dated by TCRdb to the early 2020s). The library was prepared using the immunoSEQ multiplex PCR assay. TCRdb holds this immuneACCESS table with in-frame rearrangements only. Some clones are missing; in checked studies, unresolved V genes explain under half, and the rest has no known cause. For this sample there are about 140,000 clones; 80% to 95% appear just once. The ten largest account for about 11% of the sample. The material sequenced was blood. Source of these receptors: a man aged 25-45 years in good health.

The chain joins TRBV2 to TRBJ2-7; tentatively, D is TRBD2 (6 bases). From germline, CDR1 is SNHLY and CDR2 FYNNEI. The CDR3 runs to 14 residues. V was pared by 5 bases and J by 6 bases, with 17 bases between. The CDR3 protein is CASSPGDFGGEQYF. The DNA for the CDR3 is TGTGCCAGCAGTCCCGGGGACTTCGGCGGCGAGCAGTACTTC.

This sequence joins TRBV7-9 and TRBJ2-5; a possible D gene is TRBD1 (5 bases). The ends were cut back, 5 bases at V and 6 bases at J, with 13 bases in the middle. The germline gives CDR1 SEHNR, CDR2 FQNEAQ (reference sequence). The CDR3 has 13 residues. CDR3 region: CASSPSGLQTQYF. Here the CDR3 DNA reads TGTGCCAGCAGCCCATCAGGGTTACAGACCCAGTACTTC.

This clone was seen a single time. This chain's CDR3 is CASSSLVALGEQYF. CDR3 DNA sequence: TGTGCCAGCAGTTCCTTAGTAGCTTTGGGTGAGCAGTACTTC. The rearrangement uses TRBV6-2 or TRBV6-3 and TRBJ2-7; D not resolved. The CDR3 sequence is 14 residues long. Trimming removed 4 bases at V and 7 bases at J, with 17 bases between. Looked up from germline, CDR1 is MNHEY and CDR2 is SVGEGT.